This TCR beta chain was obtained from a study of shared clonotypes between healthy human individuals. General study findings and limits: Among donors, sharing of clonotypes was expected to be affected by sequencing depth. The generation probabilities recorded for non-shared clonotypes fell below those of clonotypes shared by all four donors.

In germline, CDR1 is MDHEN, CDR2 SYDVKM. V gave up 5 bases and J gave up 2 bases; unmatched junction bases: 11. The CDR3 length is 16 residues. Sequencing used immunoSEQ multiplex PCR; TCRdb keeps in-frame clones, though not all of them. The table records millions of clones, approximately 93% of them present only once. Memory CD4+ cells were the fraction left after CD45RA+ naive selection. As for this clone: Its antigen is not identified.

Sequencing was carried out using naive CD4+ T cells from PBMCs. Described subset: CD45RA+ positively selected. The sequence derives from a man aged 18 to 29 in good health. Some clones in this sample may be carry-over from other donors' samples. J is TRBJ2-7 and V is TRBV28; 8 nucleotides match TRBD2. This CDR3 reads CASSNSPRAGAYEQYF. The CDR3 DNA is TGTGCCAGCAGTAATTCGCCTAGAGCGGGAGCCTACGAGCAGTACTTC.